This record concerns one TCR beta chain sequence. Its antigen is undetermined. Sample-barcoded 5' priming and a J-beta primer mix drove a second PCR of 7 to 11 cycles. TCRdb passed the 5' RACE reads through MiXCR, listing each CDR3 protein once. The data contain about 1 million distinct CDR3 sequences, 35% to 50% of them seen just once; the ten biggest clones take up under 20%. The CDR3 is 16 residues long. V was cut by 3 bases and J by 2 bases, with 18 bases left in between. Germline V lookup: CDR1 SQVTM, CDR2 ANQGSEA. This specimen belongs to a study of blood T cells in healthy people across ages. Findings and limits, study-wide: Age advanced and TCR beta diversity per million T cells fell, roughly linearly. Strong correlation was found linking TCR beta diversity to naive T cell percentage.

This TCR came from a woman aged 55-70 years in good health. Sequences were obtained from blood. The chain couples TRBV29-1 to TRBJ2-3; D may be TRBD1 (6 bases). Here the CDR3 DNA reads TGCAGCGTTGACCAAGACAGGTCCTCTAACACAGATACGCAGTATTTT. Its protein is CSVDQDRSSNTDTQYF.